These 20 T cell receptor beta chains were all obtained from the same sample, sequenced in a study of molecular identifiers for immune sequencing clone quantification. MiXCR, applied by TCRdb to the PCR reads, yields one record per CDR3 protein. Of about 300,000 distinct CDR3 sequences detected, over 20% appear once; the ten largest clones hold 0.75% to 0.85%. Source material: naive CD8+ T cells from blood, with Jurkat cell RNA spiked in. Documented subset: FACS-sorted CD8+CD4-CCR7+CD45RA+ naive T cells. All receptors come from a human donor in good health. Some libraries in this study had Jurkat cell RNA spiked in.

This clonotype occurred many times. The chain has TRBV5-4 and TRBJ1-1, with D uncertain. Trimming stripped 4 bases from V and 0 bases from J, with 10 bases between. Germline values: CDR1 SGHNT, CDR2 YYREEE (reference sequence). The CDR3 has 14 residues. The CDR3 DNA reads TGTGCCAGCAGCGCACCCGACCTGAACACTGAAGCTTTCTTT. Protein product: CASSAPDLNTEAFF.

In this sample, this clonotype turned up many times. The chain recombines TRBV25-1 with TRBJ2-7; TRBD1 might be the D (5 bases). Germline CDR1 is MGHDK and CDR2 is SYGVNS. CDR3 length: 15 residues. Trimming took off 2 bases at V and 1 base at J, with 12 bases between the two ends. This CDR3 reads CASSENAGNSYEQYF. CDR3 nucleotide sequence: TGTGCCAGCAGTGAAAATGCAGGGAATTCCTACGAGCAGTACTTC.

About this clonotype: A much larger clone lies a single base off, so this may be a read error. The chain is built from TRBV24-1 and TRBJ1-4, with D possibly being TRBD1 (5 bases). The CDR3 consists of 15 residues. Germline values: CDR1 KGHDR, CDR2 SFDVKD. The CDR3 DNA sequence: TGTGCCACCGGTGAACCCGGACACGGTTATGAAAAACTGTTTTTT. Translation: CATGEPGHGYEKLFF.

This clonotype has ten or more counts. V gene TRBV29-1 combines with J gene TRBJ2-7, with no clear D. Germline V gene lookup returns CDR1 SQVTM and CDR2 ANQGSEA. V lost 5 bases to trimming and J lost 0 bases, with 14 bases between them. The CDR3 is 14 amino acids. As DNA, the CDR3 is TGCAGCGTTCAGGCGGCAAGAAGCTCCTACGAGCAGTACTTC. Its translation is CSVQAARSSYEQYF.

The CDR3 DNA is TGTGCCAGCAGCCAAGATTCGGCGGGAGGGGGCAACGAGCAGTACTTC. Its translation: CASSQDSAGGGNEQYF. The chain employs TRBV4-2 and TRBJ2-7, with TRBD2 matching over 9 bases. CDR3 length equals 16 residues. The trim removed 0 bases at V and 5 bases at J, leaving 8 bases unmatched. Germline V lookup: CDR1 LGHNA, CDR2 YNFKEQ.

This clonotype has a handful of counts. The chain is built from TRBV24-1 and TRBJ1-4; 9 nucleotides agree with TRBD1. Germline-derived CDR1 and CDR2 are KGHDR and SFDVKD. The CDR3 covers 14 residues. Losses at the gene ends were 6 bases for V and 8 bases for J; bases not matched to a gene: 6. The CDR3 DNA sequence: TGTGCCACCAGTCCGGGACAGGGTGGAGAAAAACTGTTTTTT. Protein: CATSPGQGGEKLFF.

Many counts were recorded for this clonotype. The chain recombines TRBV3-1 with TRBJ1-1, with 8 bases aligning to TRBD1. This CDR3 region has 16 residues. The trim removed 2 bases at V and 4 bases at J, leaving 9 bases unmatched. CDR1 and CDR2 from the germline V gene are LGHDT and YNNKEL (reference sequence). CDR3 DNA: TGTGCCAGCAGCCAACCCGGACAGGGCGGCGGCACTGAAGCTTTCTTT. Translated: CASSQPGQGGGTEAFF.

This clonotype showed up many times. The rearrangement joins TRBV7-9 to TRBJ2-3, with D perhaps TRBD1 or TRBD2 (5 bases each). Germline lookup yields CDR1 SEHNR and CDR2 FQNEAQ (reference sequence). V lost 5 bases and J lost 5, with 17 bases in between. The CDR3 consists of 15 residues. The CDR3 region has the DNA TGTGCCAGCAGCCTCTCTCCCGGGGCCCAAGATACGCAGTATTTT. This translates into CASSLSPGAQDTQYF. The entire variable domain, with the rest obtained from reference TRBV7-9 and TRBJ2-3, is as follows: DTGVSQNPRHKITKRGQNVTFRCDPISEHNRLYWYRQTLGQGPEFLTYFQNEAQLEKSRLLSDRFSAERPKGSFSTLEIQRTEQGDSAMYLCASSLSPGAQDTQYFGPGTRLTVL.

Many counts were recorded for this clonotype. V and J are TRBV12-5 and TRBJ2-2, with a possible D match to TRBD1 (6 bases). The ends were cut back, 6 bases at V and 3 bases at J, with 17 bases in the middle. The CDR3 consists of 16 residues. CDR1 is LGHNT, CDR2 FRNRAP, per germline. CDR3 protein: CASGYGTIRDTGELFF. CDR3 coding DNA: TGTGCTAGTGGCTATGGGACAATTCGGGACACCGGGGAGCTGTTTTTT.

This clonotype was seen many times. V is TRBV5-4 and J is TRBJ2-7, with 9 bases that match TRBD2. The ends lost 4 bases at V and 7 bases at J; junction bases unmatched: 15. The CDR3 length is 16 residues. Germline CDR1 is SGHNT and CDR2 is YYREEE (reference sequence). This CDR3 is CASSQGFSGSLEEQYF. CDR3 nucleotide sequence: TGTGCCAGCAGCCAAGGATTTAGCGGGAGTCTGGAAGAGCAGTACTTC.

This clonotype was detected a few times. V and J are TRBV13 and TRBJ2-5, with D unresolved. The CDR3 is 14 residues long. V lost 5 bases and J lost 0, with 10 bases in between. Germline CDR1 and CDR2: PRHDT and FYEKMQ (reference sequence). The CDR3 is CASSVLGYQETQYF. CDR3 DNA sequence: TGTGCCAGCAGCGTCTTGGGGTACCAAGAGACCCAGTACTTC.

This clonotype came up many times. The J gene is TRBJ1-3, the V gene TRBV4-1; D is unresolved. Looked up from germline, CDR1 is MGHRA and CDR2 is YSYEKL. This CDR3 is 17 amino acids long. Trimming left V 0 bases short and J 0 bases short, with 12 bases between. Here the CDR3 reads CASSQELGSGSGNTIYF. The DNA of the CDR3 is TGCGCCAGCAGCCAAGAATTGGGGTCGGGCTCTGGAAACACCATATATTTT.

The rearrangement uses TRBV13 and TRBJ1-1, with D perhaps TRBD1 (5 bases). Germline assignment: CDR1 PRHDT and CDR2 FYEKMQ (reference sequence). CDR3 size: 15 residues. Deletions cut 0 bases from V and 1 base from J, with 9 bases between. The CDR3 sequence is CASSLGGAANTEAFF. DNA of the CDR3: TGTGCCAGCAGCTTAGGCGGGGCAGCGAACACTGAAGCTTTCTTT.

The CDR3 protein is CSVEGARGAVGELFF. The CDR3 DNA reads TGCAGCGTTGAAGGGGCGAGGGGAGCGGTCGGGGAGCTGTTTTTT. The rearrangement links TRBV29-1 to TRBJ2-2; D tentatively fits TRBD1 or TRBD2 (5 bases each). Germline CDR1 reads SQVTM; CDR2 reads ANQGSEA. The CDR3 covers 15 residues. V shed 1 base and J shed 7 bases, with 16 bases lying between them.

This clonotype has just a few counts. The chain uses TRBV7-8 and TRBJ2-6; D is perhaps TRBD1 (7 bases). Germline CDR1 reads SGHVS; CDR2 reads FQNEAQ. This CDR3 contains 18 residues. The ends were cut back, 5 bases at V and 1 base at J, with 18 bases in the middle. CDR3 in amino acids: CASSARGVLLSGANVLTF. Here the CDR3 DNA reads TGTGCCAGCAGCGCCAGGGGGGTTTTGCTATCTGGGGCCAACGTCCTGACTTTC.

This clonotype showed up many times. J is TRBJ1-1 and V is TRBV7-2; 10 nucleotides line up with TRBD1. Germline lookup yields CDR1 SGHTA and CDR2 FQGNSA. The CDR3 spans 13 residues. Trimming at V came to 5 bases and at J to 7 bases, leaving 4 bases not matched to a gene. CDR3 sequence (DNA): TGTGCCAGCAGCCTAGGGACAGGGGTTGAAGCTTTCTTT. Its protein product is CASSLGTGVEAFF.

This clonotype has at least ten counts. The rearrangement uses TRBV2 and TRBJ2-3; 9 bases align to TRBD2. Looked up from germline, CDR1 is SNHLY and CDR2 is FYNNEI. V gave up 6 bases and J gave up 3 bases; unmatched junction bases: 10. There are 16 residues in the CDR3. The CDR3 protein is CASSPLETSGTDTQYF. The CDR3 DNA reads TGTGCCAGCAGCCCCCTTGAGACTAGCGGTACAGATACGCAGTATTTT.

This clonotype was detected many times. V usage is TRBV20-1 and J usage is TRBJ1-5, with 9 bases matching TRBD1. The CDR3 totals 13 residues. V dropped 6 bases and J dropped 6; count of bases not matched to a gene: 6. In germline, CDR1 is DFQATT, CDR2 SNEGSKA (reference sequence). The CDR3 DNA reads as TGCAGTGCGGGACAGGGACTGGGTCAGCCCCAGCATTTT. This codes for CSAGQGLGQPQHF.

Comment on this clonotype: A much larger clone lies a single base off, so this may be a read error. The chain carries TRBV29-1 and TRBJ1-5; D remains ambiguous. CDR3 size: 13 residues. Germline CDR1 is SQVTM and CDR2 is ANQGSEA. V was shortened by 1 base and J by 11 bases, with 15 bases between the two germline ends. The CDR3 is CSVEGAPPGAQHF. The CDR3 coding sequence is TGCAGCGTTGAAGGGGCCCCCCCCGGGGCCCAGCATTTT.

This clonotype has more than one count but fewer than ten. The chain recombines TRBV30 with TRBJ2-2; D ambiguous. Trimming removed 2 bases from V and 1 base from J, with 20 bases in between. CDR3 length equals 18 residues. Germline V gene lookup returns CDR1 GTSNPN and CDR2 SVGIG (reference sequence). The CDR3 DNA is TGTGCCTGGAGTAACGGGCAGGTCTATGGGTTGAACACCGGGGAGCTGTTTTTT. This translates into CAWSNGQVYGLNTGELFF.